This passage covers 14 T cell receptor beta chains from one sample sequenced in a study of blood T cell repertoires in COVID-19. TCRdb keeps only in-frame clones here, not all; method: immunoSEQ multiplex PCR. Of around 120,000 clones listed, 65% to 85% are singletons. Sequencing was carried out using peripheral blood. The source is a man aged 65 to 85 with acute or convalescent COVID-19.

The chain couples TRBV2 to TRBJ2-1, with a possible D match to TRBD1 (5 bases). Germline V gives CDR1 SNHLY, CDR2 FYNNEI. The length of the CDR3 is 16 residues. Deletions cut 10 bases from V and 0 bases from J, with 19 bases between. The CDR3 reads CATTLSTASSYNEQFF. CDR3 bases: TGTGCCACCACCCTCTCGACAGCTTCCTCCTACAATGAGCAGTTCTTC.

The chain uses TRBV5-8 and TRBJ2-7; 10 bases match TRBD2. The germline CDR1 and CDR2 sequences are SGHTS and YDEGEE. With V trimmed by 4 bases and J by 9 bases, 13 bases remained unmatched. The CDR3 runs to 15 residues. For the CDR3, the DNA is TGTGCCAGCAGCAGCTATAGCGGGGGGCGAGGTGGGCAGTACTTC. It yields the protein CASSSYSGGRGGQYF.

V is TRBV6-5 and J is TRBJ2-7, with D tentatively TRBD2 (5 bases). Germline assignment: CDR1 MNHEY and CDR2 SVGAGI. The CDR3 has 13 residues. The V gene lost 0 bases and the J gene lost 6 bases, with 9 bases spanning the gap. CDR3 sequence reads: CASSYSRGREQYF. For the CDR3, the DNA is TGTGCCAGCAGTTACTCGAGAGGGCGCGAGCAGTACTTC.

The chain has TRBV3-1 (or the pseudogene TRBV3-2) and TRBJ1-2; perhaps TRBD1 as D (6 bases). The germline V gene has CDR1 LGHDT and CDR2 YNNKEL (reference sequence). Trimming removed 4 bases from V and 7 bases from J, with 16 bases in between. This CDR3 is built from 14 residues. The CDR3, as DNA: TGTGCCAGCAGCCTCGAACTGGGGGGGGCTGGCTACACCTTC. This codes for CASSLELGGAGYTF.

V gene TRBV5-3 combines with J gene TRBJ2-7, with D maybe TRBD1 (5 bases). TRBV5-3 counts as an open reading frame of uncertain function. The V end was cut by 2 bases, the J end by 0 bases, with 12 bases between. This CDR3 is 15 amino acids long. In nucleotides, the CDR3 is TGTGCCAGAAGCTTCTTGACAGAGCTCTCCTACGAGCAGTACTTC. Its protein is CARSFLTELSYEQYF.

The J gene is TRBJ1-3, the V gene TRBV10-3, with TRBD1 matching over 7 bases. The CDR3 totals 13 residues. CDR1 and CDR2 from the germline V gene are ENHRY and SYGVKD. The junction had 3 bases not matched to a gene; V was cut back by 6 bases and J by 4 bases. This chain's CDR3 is CAISLTGGNTIYF. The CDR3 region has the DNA TGTGCCATCAGCTTGACAGGGGGAAACACCATATATTTT.

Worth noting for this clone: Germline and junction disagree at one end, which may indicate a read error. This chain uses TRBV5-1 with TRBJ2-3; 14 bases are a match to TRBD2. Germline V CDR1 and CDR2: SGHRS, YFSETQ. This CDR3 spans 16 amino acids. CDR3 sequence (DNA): TGCGCCACCAGCGACAAGACTAGCGGGGGGGGAGATACGCAGTATTTT. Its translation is CATSDKTSGGGDTQYF.

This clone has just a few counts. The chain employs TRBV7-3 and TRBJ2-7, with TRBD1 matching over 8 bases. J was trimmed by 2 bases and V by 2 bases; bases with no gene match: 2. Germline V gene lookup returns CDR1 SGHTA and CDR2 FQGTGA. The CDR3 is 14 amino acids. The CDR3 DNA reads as TGTGCCAGCAGCTTAGAACAGGGGGCCTACGAGCAGTACTTC. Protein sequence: CASSLEQGAYEQYF.

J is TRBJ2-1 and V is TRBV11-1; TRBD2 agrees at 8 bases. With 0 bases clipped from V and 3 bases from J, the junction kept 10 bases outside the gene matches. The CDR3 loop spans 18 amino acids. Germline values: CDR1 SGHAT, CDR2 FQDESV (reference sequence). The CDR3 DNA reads TGTGCCAGCAGCTTAGCGCTCGGTGGACTAGCCCTCTACAATGAGCAGTTCTTC. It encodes CASSLALGGLALYNEQFF.

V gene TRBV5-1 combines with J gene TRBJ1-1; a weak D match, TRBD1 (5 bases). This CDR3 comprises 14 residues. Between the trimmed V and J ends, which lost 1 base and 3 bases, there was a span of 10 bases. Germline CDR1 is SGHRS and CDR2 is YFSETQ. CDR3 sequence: CASSLTGGHTEAFF. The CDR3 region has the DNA TGCGCCAGCAGCTTGACAGGCGGCCACACTGAAGCTTTCTTT.

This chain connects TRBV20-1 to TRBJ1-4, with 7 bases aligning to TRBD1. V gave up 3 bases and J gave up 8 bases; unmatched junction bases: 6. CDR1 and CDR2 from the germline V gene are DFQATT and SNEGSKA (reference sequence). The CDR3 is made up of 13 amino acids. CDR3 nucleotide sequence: TGCAGTGCTAGTGGACAGGTCGGCGAAAAACTGTTTTTT. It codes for CSASGQVGEKLFF.

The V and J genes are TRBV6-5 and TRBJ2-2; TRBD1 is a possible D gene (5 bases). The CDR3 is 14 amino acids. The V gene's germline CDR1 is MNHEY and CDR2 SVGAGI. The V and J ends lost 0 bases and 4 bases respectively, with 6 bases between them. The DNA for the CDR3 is TGTGCCAGCAGTTACTCGACAGCCACCGGGGAGCTGTTTTTT. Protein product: CASSYSTATGELFF.

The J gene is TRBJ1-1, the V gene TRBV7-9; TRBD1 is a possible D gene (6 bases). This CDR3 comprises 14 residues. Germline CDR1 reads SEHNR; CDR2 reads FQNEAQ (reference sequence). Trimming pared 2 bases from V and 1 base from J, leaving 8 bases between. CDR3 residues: CASSLQQGNTEAFF. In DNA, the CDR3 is TGTGCCAGCAGCTTACAACAGGGGAACACTGAAGCTTTCTTT. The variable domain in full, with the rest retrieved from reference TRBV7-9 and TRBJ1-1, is DTGVSQNPRHKITKRGQNVTFRCDPISEHNRLYWYRQTLGQGPEFLTYFQNEAQLEKSRLLSDRFSAERPKGSFSTLEIQRTEQGDSAMYLCASSLQQGNTEAFFGQGTRLTVV.

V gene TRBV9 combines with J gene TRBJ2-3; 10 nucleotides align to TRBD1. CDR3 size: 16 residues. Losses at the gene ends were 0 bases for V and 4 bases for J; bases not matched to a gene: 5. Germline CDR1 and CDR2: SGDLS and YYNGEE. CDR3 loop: CASSVDGTGVADTQYF. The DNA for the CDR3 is TGTGCCAGCAGCGTAGACGGGACAGGGGTGGCAGATACGCAGTATTTT.